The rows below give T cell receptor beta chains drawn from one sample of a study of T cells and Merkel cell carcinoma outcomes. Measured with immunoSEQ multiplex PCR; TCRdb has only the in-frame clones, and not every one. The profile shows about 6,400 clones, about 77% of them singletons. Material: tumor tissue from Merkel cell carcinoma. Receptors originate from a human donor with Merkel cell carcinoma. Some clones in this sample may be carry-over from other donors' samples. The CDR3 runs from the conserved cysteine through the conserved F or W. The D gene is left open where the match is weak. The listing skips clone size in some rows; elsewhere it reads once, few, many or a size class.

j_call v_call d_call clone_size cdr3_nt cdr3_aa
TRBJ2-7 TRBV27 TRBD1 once TGTGCCAGCAGTGCTAGGGACAGGGTAATCCACGAGCAGTACTTC CASSARDRVIHEQYF
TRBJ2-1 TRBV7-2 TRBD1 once TGTGCCAGCAGCGGGACAGGGTGGAATGAGCAGTTCTTC CASSGTGWNEQFF
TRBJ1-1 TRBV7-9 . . TGTGCCAGCAGCGCCGACAGCTGGATGAACACTGAAGCTTTCTTT CASSADSWMNTEAFF
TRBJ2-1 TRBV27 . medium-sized TGTGCCAGCAGTTTAAAGTATGCAACGGACAATGAGCAGTTCTTC CASSLKYATDNEQFF
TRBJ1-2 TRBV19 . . TGTGCCAGTATTAGTGACAGGCGGAACTATGGCTACACCTTC CASISDRRNYGYTF
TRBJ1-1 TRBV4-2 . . TGTGCCAGCAGCTCGACAGTGAACACTGAAGCTTTCTTT CASSSTVNTEAFF
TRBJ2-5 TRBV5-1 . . TGCGCCAGCAGCTTGGCGGAGGTTGGGGGCGAGACCCAGTACTTC CASSLAEVGGETQYF
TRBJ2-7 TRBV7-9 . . TGTGCCAGCAGCTTAGGGGGGCCAGGCGTCGGCGAGCAGTACTTC CASSLGGPGVGEQYF
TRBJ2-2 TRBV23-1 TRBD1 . TGCGCCAGCAGTCAATCCGACAGGGTCACCGGGGAGCTGTTTTTT CASSQSDRVTGELFF
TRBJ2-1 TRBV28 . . TGTGCCAGCGCGACTCCCTCAGGGGGGGCCTACAATGAGCAGTTCTTC CASATPSGGAYNEQFF
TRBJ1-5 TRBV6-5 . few TGTGCCAGCAGTTACTCGTATAGCAGCGATCAGCCCCAGCATTTT CASSYSYSSDQPQHF
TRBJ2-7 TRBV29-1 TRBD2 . TGCAGCGTTGAAGTGGAGATCAGGACTAGCGGGACCTCTAGGTGGTCCTACGAGCAGTACTTC CSVEVEIRTSGTSRWSYEQYF
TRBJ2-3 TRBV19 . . TGTGCCAGTAGTATATTCCCAGGGGTCGGTGTGGATACGCAGTATTTT CASSIFPGVGVDTQYF
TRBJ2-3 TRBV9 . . TGTGCCAGCAGCGTAGTGGCGAGCGGCCCAGATACGCAGTATTTT CASSVVASGPDTQYF
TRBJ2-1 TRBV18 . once TGTGCCAGCCGGAGACAGAATTCTTACTCCTACAATGAGCAGTTCTTC CASRRQNSYSYNEQFF
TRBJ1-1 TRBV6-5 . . TGTGCCAGCTTCGGCACGCGGAACACTGAAGCTTTCTTT CASFGTRNTEAFF
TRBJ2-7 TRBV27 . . TGTGCCAGCAGTTTATTAGGGAACGAGCAGTACTTC CASSLLGNEQYF
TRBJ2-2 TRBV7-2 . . TGTGCCAGCAGCGCTGGACTTACCGGGGAGCTGTTTTTT CASSAGLTGELFF
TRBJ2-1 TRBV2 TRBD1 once TGTGCCAGCAGTGGACAGGGGGCTGGGAATGAGCAGTTCTTC CASSGQGAGNEQFF
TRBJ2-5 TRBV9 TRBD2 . TGTGCCAGCAGCGTATCCGGGGGGGTAGGACAAGAGACCCAGTACTTC CASSVSGGVGQETQYF
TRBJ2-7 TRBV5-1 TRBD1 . TGCGCCAGCAGCTCCGACAGGGGTAAGGTTTCATTTCACGAGCAGTACTTC CASSSDRGKVSFHEQYF
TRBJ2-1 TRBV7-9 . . TGTGCCAGCACCCTCAGGAGCTCCTACAATGAGCAGTTCTTC CASTLRSSYNEQFF
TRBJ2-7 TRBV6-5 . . TGTGCCAGCAGTAATGCCTGGGGACCCAGGGAGCAGTACTTC CASSNAWGPREQYF
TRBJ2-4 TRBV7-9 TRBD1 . TGTGCCAGCAGCTTAGCCCAGGGACAGGCCAAAAACATTCAGTACTTC CASSLAQGQAKNIQYF
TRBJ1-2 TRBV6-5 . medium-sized TGTGCCAGCAGTTTAACGGAAGGGGGGACAAGGGATGGCTACACCTTC CASSLTEGGTRDGYTF
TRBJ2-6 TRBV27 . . TGTGCCAGCAGTTCAAGGGAAATCCCCGGCTCTGGGGCCAACGTCCTGACTTTC CASSSREIPGSGANVLTF
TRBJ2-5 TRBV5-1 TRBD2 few TGCGCCAGCAGCTTTGGAGCGGGGGGGGGTAAGACCCAGTACTTC CASSFGAGGGKTQYF
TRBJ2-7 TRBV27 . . TGTGCCAGCAGTTCCCCGATGCGGGCATCCTACGAGCAGTACTTC CASSSPMRASYEQYF
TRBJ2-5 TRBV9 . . TGTGCCAGCAGCGTAGGGGGCGGCGCGCGGGAGACCCAGTACTTC CASSVGGGARETQYF
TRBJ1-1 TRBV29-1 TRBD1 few TGCCTCGCCAGGGGGCTGGGGAACACTGAAGCTTTCTTT CLARGLGNTEAFF
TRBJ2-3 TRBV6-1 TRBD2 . TGTGCCACTAAGACTAGCGGGAGCACAGATACGCAGTATTTT CATKTSGSTDTQYF
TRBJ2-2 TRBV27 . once TGTGCCAGCAGCCTAGAGAACACCGGGGAGCTGTTTTTT CASSLENTGELFF
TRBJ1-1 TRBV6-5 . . TGTGCCAGCAGTTTAGGCACTGAAGCTTTCTTT CASSLGTEAFF
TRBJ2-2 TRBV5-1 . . TGCGCCAGCAGCTTGGTAATGGACACCGGGGAGCTGTTTTTT CASSLVMDTGELFF
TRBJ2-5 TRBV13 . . TGTGCCAGCAGCTTAAGGGCGTCCCAAGAGACCCAGTACTTC CASSLRASQETQYF
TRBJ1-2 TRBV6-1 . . TGTGCCAGCAGTGAATATGGCTACACCTTC CASSEYGYTF
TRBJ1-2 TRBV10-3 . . TGTGCCATCACCGAGCCCGGTTGGTATGGCTACACCTTC CAITEPGWYGYTF
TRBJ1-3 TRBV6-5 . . TGTGCCAGCAGTTACTCGGACGGAAACACCATATATTTT CASSYSDGNTIYF
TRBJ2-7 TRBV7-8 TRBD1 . TGTGCCAGCAGCTTGGGGACAGGTCTGACCTACGAGCAGTACTTC CASSLGTGLTYEQYF
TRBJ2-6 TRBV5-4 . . TGTGCCAGCAGCTTGTCTGGCTCTGGGGCCAATGTCCTGACTTTC CASSLSGSGANVLTF